This T cell receptor beta chain was sequenced for a study of T cells in Graves' hyperthyroidism and ophthalmopathy. Whole-study context: Before treatment of any kind, peripheral blood was taken at initial diagnosis.

Using RNA transcripts as the source, TCR beta CDR3 regions were amplified. Using the HTBI primer set, a first-round RT-PCR was run on the TCR CDR3. MiXCR was run by TCRdb on the multiplex PCR reads, yielding one entry per CDR3 protein. The data show roughly 740,000 distinct CDR3 sequences, about 15% seen once. Germline V gene sequence: CDR1 GTSNPN, CDR2 SVGIG (reference sequence). This CDR3 comprises 15 residues. As regards this clonotype: Its matching antigen is unknown. Possible read error: a much larger clone is one base away.

Study-level results: Blood shared most expanded thyroid clonotypes above 0.001. Using 13 V-J features, a model discriminated ophthalmopathy from stable hyperthyroidism.

Clinicians diagnosed patients from clinical symptoms, serum thyroxine and TRAb, thyroid ultrasound and orbital computed tomography. Sequenced material: blood. The clonotype was recovered from a man younger than 35 with Graves' hyperthyroidism. This chain connects TRBV30 to TRBJ2-7; D is undetermined. The CDR3 here is CTWSVRVSAAYEQYF. The CDR3 nucleotides are TGTACCTGGAGTGTACGAGTGTCGGCAGCCTACGAGCAGTACTTC.